Following are 28 T cell receptor beta chains from one sample sequenced in a study of cytomegalovirus exposure and HLA in healthy donors. Primers for the PCR totalled 60 Vbeta and 13 Jbeta. Sequenced by immunoSEQ multiplex PCR; TCRdb stores in-frame clones only, minus some. The table shows about 60,000 clones, with around 87% occurring only once. Input material: PBMCs. The receptors originated from a man between 18 and 29 years old in good health and CMV-seronegative.

The chain has TRBV6-5 and TRBJ2-7, with 10 bases aligning to TRBD1. J lost 2 bases, V lost 6 bases, and 4 bases had no gene match. The germline V gene encodes CDR1 MNHEY and CDR2 SVGAGI. This CDR3 is 14 amino acids long. DNA of the CDR3: TGTGCCAGCAGCAAGGGACAGGGGACCTACGAGCAGTACTTC. This sequence encodes CASSKGQGTYEQYF.

As DNA, the CDR3 is TGTGCCAGCATCCCGGGATTCACAGATACGCAGTATTTT. Protein: CASIPGFTDTQYF. The chain employs TRBV6-1 and TRBJ2-3; D perhaps matches TRBD2 (5 bases). The CDR3 has 13 amino acids. Trimming stripped 7 bases from V and 2 bases from J, with 10 bases between. Germline lookup yields CDR1 MNHNS and CDR2 SASEGT.

This rearrangement joins TRBV30 to TRBJ1-6; 8 positions match TRBD1. The ends lost 7 bases at V and 0 bases at J; junction bases unmatched: 5. The germline V gene encodes CDR1 GTSNPN and CDR2 SVGIG (reference sequence). This CDR3 contains 15 residues. The CDR3 here is CALGDRSSYNSPLHF. CDR3 bases: TGTGCCTTGGGGGACAGGAGCTCCTATAATTCACCCCTCCACTTT.

V and J are TRBV30 and TRBJ1-1; D remains ambiguous. The germline V and J ends were trimmed by 0 bases and 0 bases, with 5 bases remaining between them. CDR1 GTSNPN and CDR2 SVGIG come from the germline V gene (reference sequence). The CDR3 has 13 amino acids. This chain's CDR3 is CAWSVSVNTEAFF. CDR3 DNA sequence: TGTGCCTGGAGTGTTTCCGTGAACACTGAAGCTTTCTTT.

The gene calls are TRBV9 and TRBJ2-2; D possibly corresponds to TRBD1 (6 bases). The CDR3 spans 16 residues. CDR1 and CDR2 (germline): SGDLS, YYNGEE. V lost 3 bases and J 4 bases, leaving 16 bases between the germline ends. CDR3 DNA sequence: TGTGCCAGCAGCGCAAGGACAGCCCTTGGCACCGGGGAGCTGTTTTTT. Protein sequence: CASSARTALGTGELFF.

V gene TRBV28 combines with J gene TRBJ1-4; no definite D call. V lost 5 bases and J 2 bases, leaving 18 bases between the germline ends. This CDR3 has 17 residues. The germline V gene has CDR1 MDHEN and CDR2 SYDVKM. CDR3 in amino acids: CASSDPGSPSTNEKLFF. In nucleotides, the CDR3 is TGTGCCAGCAGTGACCCGGGGTCCCCCTCTACTAATGAAAAACTGTTTTTT.

DNA of the CDR3: TGCGCCAGCACCCAAAACGGGCCAGGGTACGAGCAGTACTTC. Protein sequence: CASTQNGPGYEQYF. The chain recombines TRBV5-1 with TRBJ2-7; a possible D gene is TRBD1 (5 bases). V lost 6 bases and J 4 bases, leaving 17 bases between the germline ends. Germline CDR1 is SGHRS and CDR2 is YFSETQ. The CDR3 runs 14 residues. Filled out from reference TRBV5-1 and TRBJ2-7, the complete variable domain reads KAGVTQTPRYLIKTRGQQVTLSCSPISGHRSVSWYQQTPGQGLQFLFEYFSETQRNKGNFPGRFSGRQFSNSRSEMNVSTLELGDSALYLCASTQNGPGYEQYFGPGTRLTVT.

The rearrangement links TRBV9 to TRBJ1-2, with 7 positions matching TRBD1. The CDR3 is 14 residues long. V shed 0 bases and J 7 bases; nucleotides not matched to a gene: 6. Germline CDR1 reads SGDLS; CDR2 reads YYNGEE. DNA of the CDR3: TGTGCCAGCAGCGTAGGGGACAGCTATGGTGGCTACACCTTC. Residues: CASSVGDSYGGYTF. Full variable domain (missing parts from reference TRBV9 and TRBJ1-2): DSGVTQTPKHLITATGQRVTLRCSPRSGDLSVYWYQQSLDQGLQFLIQYYNGEERAKGNILERFSAQQFPDLHSELNLSSLELGDSALYFCASSVGDSYGGYTFGSGTRLTVV.

This clone has only one observation. The chain combines TRBV9 with TRBJ1-1; a weak D match, TRBD1 (5 bases). This CDR3 is built from 14 residues. CDR1 is SGDLS, CDR2 YYNGEE, per germline. V lost 0 bases and J 7 bases, leaving 13 bases between the germline ends. CDR3 amino acids: CASSVGGGLDEAFF. In nucleotides, the CDR3 is TGTGCCAGCAGCGTAGGGGGGGGATTGGATGAAGCTTTCTTT.

The chain is built from TRBV28 and TRBJ2-1; 8 nucleotides agree with TRBD2. The CDR3 contains 17 residues. From germline, CDR1 is MDHEN and CDR2 SYDVKM. Germline trimming cut 5 bases from V and 6 bases from J; bases unmatched to any gene: 15. The CDR3 DNA reads TGTGCCAGCAGTCTCCTTTTATCGGGGGGGCCATCCAATGAGCAGTTCTTC. Its translation is CASSLLLSGGPSNEQFF.

J is TRBJ1-1 and V is TRBV2; unclear D gene. The germline gives CDR1 SNHLY, CDR2 FYNNEI. The ends were cut back, 6 bases at V and 4 bases at J, with 15 bases in the middle. CDR3 length: 14 residues. The CDR3 DNA sequence: TGTGCCAGCAGCGAATATGGTAGCGGCACTGAAGCTTTCTTT. Amino acid sequence: CASSEYGSGTEAFF.

The rearrangement uses TRBV11-2 and TRBJ2-7, with TRBD1 matching over 9 bases. Germline V gives CDR1 SGHAT, CDR2 FQNNGV. This CDR3 region has 14 residues. Germline trimming cut 5 bases from V and 3 bases from J; bases unmatched to any gene: 5. The CDR3 DNA is TGTGCCAGCAGCCGGACAGGGGTAAACTACGAGCAGTACTTC. Protein sequence: CASSRTGVNYEQYF. Together with reference TRBV11-2 and TRBJ2-7, the CDR3 gives the full variable domain: EAGVAQSPRYKIIEKRQSVAFWCNPISGHATLYWYQQILGQGPKLLIQFQNNGVVDDSQLPKDRFSAERLKGVDSTLKIQPAKLEDSAVYLCASSRTGVNYEQYFGPGTRLTVT.

The rearrangement uses TRBV28 and TRBJ1-3, with 8 positions matching TRBD1. Trimming cost V 6 bases and J 7 bases; bases outside gene matches: 14. CDR3 length: 16 residues. Germline lookup yields CDR1 MDHEN and CDR2 SYDVKM. The CDR3 bases are TGTGCCAGCAGACCGGACAGGGCCCTTCCCGGGAACACCATATATTTT. Protein sequence: CASRPDRALPGNTIYF. Filled out from reference TRBV28 and TRBJ1-3, the complete variable domain reads DVKVTQSSRYLVKRTGEKVFLECVQDMDHENMFWYRQDPGLGLRLIYFSYDVKMKEKGDIPEGYSVSREKKERFSLILESASTNQTSMYLCASRPDRALPGNTIYFGEGSWLTVV.

The rearrangement uses TRBV5-1 and TRBJ2-7, with D possibly being TRBD1 (5 bases). Germline V gene data show CDR1 as SGHRS and CDR2 as YFSETQ. This CDR3 is built from 14 residues. With 0 bases removed from V and 2 bases from J, the gap between germline ends came to 9 bases. The CDR3 loop reads CASSLGSGTYEQYF. The CDR3 nucleotides are TGCGCCAGCAGCTTGGGATCAGGGACCTACGAGCAGTACTTC.

This sequence joins TRBV25-1 and TRBJ2-1; D unclear. Trimming shortened V by 8 bases and J by 5 bases, and 16 bases separated the two germline ends. Germline lookup yields CDR1 MGHDK and CDR2 SYGVNS. This CDR3 is built from 14 residues. The DNA of the CDR3 is TGTGCCAGCGCTGACACGAAGCTCCACAATGAGCAGTTCTTC. It codes for CASADTKLHNEQFF. Together with reference TRBV25-1 and TRBJ2-1, the CDR3 gives the full variable domain: EADIYQTPRYLVIGTGKKITLECSQTMGHDKMYWYQQDPGMELHLIHYSYGVNSTEKGDLSSESTVSRIRTEHFPLTLESARPSHTSQYLCASADTKLHNEQFFGPGTRLTVL.

The V gene is TRBV5-1, the J gene TRBJ1-2; D uncertain. Trimming stripped 0 bases from V and 4 bases from J, with 7 bases between. The CDR3 is 13 amino acids. CDR1 and CDR2 (germline): SGHRS, YFSETQ. Here the CDR3 DNA reads TGCGCCAGCAGCTTGGATAGCTTCTATGGCTACACCTTC. Its protein product is CASSLDSFYGYTF.

This clone was observed a single time. The V gene is TRBV2, the J gene TRBJ2-1; no definite D call. Germline V gene sequence: CDR1 SNHLY, CDR2 FYNNEI. CDR3 size: 10 residues. Trimming cost V 4 bases and J 8 bases, with 3 bases left between them. CDR3: CASSADEQFF. The CDR3 bases are TGTGCCAGCAGTGCCGATGAGCAGTTCTTC.

The chain links TRBV5-6 to TRBJ2-2; unclear D gene. Trimming stripped 4 bases from V and 5 bases from J, with 9 bases between. The germline V gene encodes CDR1 SGHDT and CDR2 YYEEEE. CDR3 length: 13 amino acids. The CDR3 region is CASSLFRTGELFF. The CDR3 DNA reads as TGTGCCAGCAGCCTGTTTCGGACCGGGGAGCTGTTTTTT.

The chain links TRBV21-1 to TRBJ1-1. TRBV21-1 is a pseudogene locus. This CDR3 comprises 13 residues. CDR3 amino acids: CASSRVANTEAFF. CDR3 bases: TGTGCCAGCAGCCGGGTGGCGAACACTGAAGCTTTCTTT.

The chain couples TRBV5-6 to TRBJ2-3; D gene uncertain. The CDR3 has 14 residues. Trimming left V 0 bases short and J 0 bases short, with 5 bases between. Germline assignment: CDR1 SGHDT and CDR2 YYEEEE. CDR3 sequence (DNA): TGTGCCAGCAGCTTGGGGAGAAGCACAGATACGCAGTATTTT. Protein: CASSLGRSTDTQYF.

This clone was recorded only once. The chain couples TRBV25-1 to TRBJ1-4; perhaps TRBD1 as D (6 bases). Germline V gives CDR1 MGHDK, CDR2 SYGVNS. V was shortened by 3 bases and J by 4 bases, with 12 bases between the two germline ends. The CDR3 sequence is 15 residues long. DNA for the CDR3: TGTGCCAGCAGTGAGGTGACAGGCATTAATGAAAAACTGTTTTTT. It yields the protein CASSEVTGINEKLFF.

J is TRBJ1-5 and V is TRBV30; a possible D gene is TRBD1 (6 bases). The ends were cut back, 5 bases at V and 4 bases at J, with 12 bases in the middle. The germline V gene encodes CDR1 GTSNPN and CDR2 SVGIG (reference sequence). CDR3 length: 13 amino acids. The CDR3 coding sequence is TGTGCCTGGGCTGGGCAGGGGAATCAGCCCCAGCATTTT. It translates to CAWAGQGNQPQHF.

The chain carries TRBV11-3 and TRBJ1-1; D is unresolved. Germline-derived CDR1 and CDR2 are SGHNT and YENEEA. Trimming left V 5 bases short and J 0 bases short, with 10 bases between. This CDR3 is 14 amino acids long. CDR3 residues: CASSPGGMNTEAFF. CDR3 DNA: TGTGCCAGCAGCCCCGGAGGGATGAACACTGAAGCTTTCTTT.

The rearrangement uses TRBV7-2 and TRBJ2-5; maybe TRBD2 (5 bases). The V gene's germline CDR1 is SGHTA and CDR2 FQGNSA. The CDR3 is made up of 13 amino acids. With 6 bases removed from V and 4 bases from J, the gap between germline ends came to 12 bases. CDR3 amino acids: CASSLPGIETQYF. CDR3 bases: TGTGCCAGCAGTTTACCGGGGATAGAGACCCAGTACTTC.

This rearrangement joins TRBV5-1 to TRBJ2-1; 7 bases are shared with TRBD1. This CDR3 is 17 amino acids long. The J segment lost 5 bases and the V segment lost 2 bases, leaving 13 bases of the junction unmatched. Germline V gene lookup returns CDR1 SGHRS and CDR2 YFSETQ. For the CDR3, the DNA is TGCGCCAGCAGCTTAGGGACAGACCCTTACTTTAACAATGAGCAGTTCTTC. Protein: CASSLGTDPYFNNEQFF.

The rearrangement uses TRBV5-6 and TRBJ1-6; D may be TRBD1 (5 bases). Germline CDR1 SGHDT, CDR2 YYEEEE. The length of the CDR3 is 14 residues. Trimming stripped 1 base from V and 8 bases from J, with 10 bases between. The CDR3 loop reads CASSLIQVYSPLHF. CDR3 nucleotide sequence: TGTGCCAGCAGCTTGATACAGGTTTATTCACCCCTCCACTTT.

V and J are TRBV29-1 and TRBJ1-1; 7 bases fit TRBD1. V gave up 5 bases and J gave up 8 bases; unmatched junction bases: 11. The CDR3 has 13 residues. Per the germline V gene, CDR1 is SQVTM and CDR2 is ANQGSEA. As DNA, the CDR3 is TGCAGCGTTAGCCCACTACAGGGGTGGGAAGCTTTCTTT. Residues: CSVSPLQGWEAFF.

This sequence joins TRBV27 and TRBJ2-7, with D hard to call. The CDR3 loop spans 11 amino acids. Trimming took off 5 bases at V and 3 bases at J, with 5 bases between the two ends. Germline CDR1 MNHEY, CDR2 SMNVEV (reference sequence). The CDR3 DNA sequence: TGTGCCAGCAGTCCAAACTACGAGCAGTACTTC. Encoded protein: CASSPNYEQYF.